Below are 29 T cell receptor beta chains sequenced from a single sample in a study of high-grade serous ovarian cancer treatment subgroups. The tumor samples were collected prior to definitive surgery or chemotherapy. Data came from immunoSEQ multiplex PCR; TCRdb stores just in-frame clones and leaves some out. The sample gives about 4,900 clones, approximately 70% of which show up once; around 9% is in the top ten. Sequencing was performed on tumor tissue. Receptors were obtained from a human donor with high-grade serous ovarian cancer.

The chain recombines TRBV2 with TRBJ2-3; TRBD1 might be the D (6 bases). Trimming removed 4 bases from V and 0 bases from J, with 8 bases in between. The length of the CDR3 is 14 residues. Germline CDR1 SNHLY, CDR2 FYNNEI. The CDR3 is CASSGTVSTDTQYF. The CDR3 region has the DNA TGTGCCAGCAGTGGGACAGTTAGCACAGATACGCAGTATTTT.

The rearrangement links TRBV15 to TRBJ2-2; D perhaps matches TRBD1 (6 bases). V dropped 4 bases and J dropped 3 bases, with 12 bases sitting between them. This CDR3 is 15 amino acids long. Germline CDR1 reads LNHNV; CDR2 reads YYDKDF (reference sequence). CDR3 protein: CATSTRGGYTGELFF. The CDR3 DNA sequence: TGTGCCACCAGCACTAGAGGGGGATACACCGGGGAGCTGTTTTTT.

The chain couples TRBV19 to TRBJ1-4, with a weak D call TRBD1 (6 bases). Germline V gene data show CDR1 as LNHDA and CDR2 as SQIVND (reference sequence). This CDR3 comprises 14 residues. The V end lost 5 bases, the J end lost 6 bases, and 13 bases lay between the germline ends. The CDR3 loop is CASSPQGSDEKLFF. The CDR3 bases are TGTGCCAGTAGTCCACAGGGATCGGATGAAAAACTGTTTTTT.

The CDR3 DNA is TGTGCCAGCAGTGAGGCGACCGGTATTAATGAAAAACTGTTTTTT. Amino acid sequence: CASSEATGINEKLFF. The V and J genes are TRBV4-2 and TRBJ1-4; D remains ambiguous. Per the germline V gene, CDR1 is LGHNA and CDR2 is YNFKEQ. Trimming left V 6 bases short and J 4 bases short, with 15 bases between. CDR3 size: 15 residues.

This clone was seen a few times. The rearrangement links TRBV27 to TRBJ2-7, with a possible D match to TRBD2 (5 bases). Per germline, CDR1 MNHEY and CDR2 SMNVEV (reference sequence). There are 15 residues in the CDR3. V gave up 2 bases and J gave up 4 bases, with 15 bases separating them. The CDR3 reads CASSLQEEAEYEQYF. The CDR3 DNA follows: TGTGCCAGCAGTTTACAGGAGGAGGCGGAATACGAGCAGTACTTC.

The chain carries TRBV9 and TRBJ2-1, with 11 bases lining up with TRBD2. The V gene's germline CDR1 is SGDLS and CDR2 YYNGEE. This CDR3 has 16 amino acids. The V gene end was trimmed by 1 base and the J gene end by 5 bases; junction bases not matched to a gene: 5. This CDR3 reads CASSVFGTSGNNEQFF. Written as DNA, the CDR3 is TGTGCCAGCAGCGTATTTGGGACTAGCGGCAACAATGAGCAGTTCTTC. Full variable domain (remainder filled in from reference TRBV9 and TRBJ2-1): DSGVTQTPKHLITATGQRVTLRCSPRSGDLSVYWYQQSLDQGLQFLIQYYNGEERAKGNILERFSAQQFPDLHSELNLSSLELGDSALYFCASSVFGTSGNNEQFFGPGTRLTVL.

In DNA, the CDR3 is TGTGCCAGCGCAGGGACAGGGGCCTATGGCTACACCTTC. As protein: CASAGTGAYGYTF. The V and J genes are TRBV6-1 and TRBJ1-2; 10 bases are shared with TRBD1. CDR3 size: 13 residues. The germline V gene encodes CDR1 MNHNS and CDR2 SASEGT. With V trimmed by 8 bases and J by 4 bases, 4 bases remained unmatched.

This clone has only a few counts. For the CDR3, the DNA is TGTGCCAGTAGTATAACAGGAACGTACCAAGAGACCCAGTACTTC. Protein product: CASSITGTYQETQYF. This chain uses TRBV19 with TRBJ2-5; TRBD1 is a possible D gene (5 bases). Germline CDR1 reads LNHDA; CDR2 reads SQIVND (reference sequence). This CDR3 spans 15 amino acids. The germline V and J ends were trimmed by 2 bases and 0 bases, with 10 bases remaining between them. The full variable domain, in which reference TRBV19 and TRBJ2-5 provide the parts outside the CDR3, is DGGITQSPKYLFRKEGQNVTLSCEQNLNHDAMYWYRQDPGQGLRLIYYSQIVNDFQKGDIAEGYSVSREKKESFPLTVTSAQKNPTAFYLCASSITGTYQETQYFGPGTRLLVL.

The sample holds a few counts of this clone. Other DNA sequences in this specimen translate into the identical CDR3. This chain connects TRBV4-1 to TRBJ2-3, with TRBD1 identical over 9 bases. The CDR3 totals 15 residues. The V and J ends lost 5 bases and 0 bases, in that order; junction bases with no gene match: 3. Germline V gene data show CDR1 as MGHRA and CDR2 as YSYEKL. The CDR3 spells CASSDTGGSTDTQYF. DNA for the CDR3: TGCGCCAGCAGCGATACAGGGGGCAGCACAGATACGCAGTATTTT.

This sequence joins TRBV5-1 and TRBJ2-7, with TRBD1 matching 7 bases. The V gene's germline CDR1 is SGHRS and CDR2 YFSETQ. The ends lost 3 bases at V and 6 bases at J; junction bases unmatched: 6. CDR3 length: 13 residues. The CDR3 loop is CASSSTTGSEQYF. CDR3 coding DNA: TGCGCCAGCAGCTCTACGACAGGGAGCGAGCAGTACTTC.

This clone was detected a few times. The chain uses TRBV5-1 and TRBJ1-2, with D unclear. Trimming took off 0 bases at V and 6 bases at J, with 6 bases between the two ends. The CDR3 spans 12 residues. Germline values: CDR1 SGHRS, CDR2 YFSETQ. The CDR3 DNA follows: TGCGCCAGCAGCTTGGTTGGGGATGGCTACACCTTC. Amino acids: CASSLVGDGYTF.

The chain links TRBV6-4 to TRBJ1-1, with a tentative D call TRBD1 (5 bases). This CDR3 contains 14 residues. CDR1 is MRHNA, CDR2 SNTAGT, per germline. Trimming removed 6 bases from V and 0 bases from J, with 11 bases in between. Here the CDR3 reads CASSPGGVNTEAFF. The CDR3, as DNA: TGTGCCAGCAGCCCCGGGGGGGTGAACACTGAAGCTTTCTTT.

The rearrangement joins TRBV5-4 to TRBJ2-5; no clear D gene. Germline CDR1 SGHNT, CDR2 YYREEE (reference sequence). Trimming left V 4 bases short and J 5 bases short, with 24 bases between. The CDR3 runs to 17 residues. This CDR3 reads CASSLRWHAFLWETQYF. The CDR3 DNA is TGTGCCAGCAGCCTGAGGTGGCACGCATTCCTTTGGGAGACCCAGTACTTC.

This clone is labeled as medium-sized. The V and J genes are TRBV6-1 and TRBJ1-5; TRBD1 might be the D (5 bases). The V gene's germline CDR1 is MNHNS and CDR2 SASEGT. This CDR3 region has 16 residues. The V and J ends lost 2 bases and 5 bases respectively, with 16 bases between them. The CDR3 coding sequence is TGTGCCAGCAGTGAAAGGGGTCAGGGAGGGGATCAGCCCCAGCATTTT. Encoded protein: CASSERGQGGDQPQHF.

The rearrangement links TRBV19 to TRBJ2-1, with 11 positions matching TRBD2. The J segment lost 7 bases and the V segment lost 2 bases, leaving 10 bases of the junction unmatched. This CDR3 has 17 residues. CDR1 and CDR2 from the germline V gene are LNHDA and SQIVND (reference sequence). CDR3 sequence: CASSINLAGGRRNEQFF. In DNA form, the CDR3 reads TGTGCCAGTAGTATAAACCTAGCGGGAGGAAGAAGGAATGAGCAGTTCTTC.

This clone came up a few times. The J gene is TRBJ2-3, the V gene TRBV7-2, with D perhaps matching TRBD2 (5 bases). This CDR3 region has 16 residues. Germline loops: CDR1 SGHTA, CDR2 FQGNSA. Trimming took off 2 bases at V and 0 bases at J, with 12 bases between the two ends. Written as DNA, the CDR3 is TGTGCCAGCAGCTTATACCCGGGAACTAGCACAGATACGCAGTATTTT. Translated: CASSLYPGTSTDTQYF.

The chain employs TRBV7-9 and TRBJ2-1; D possibly corresponds to TRBD2 (7 bases). The V gene's germline CDR1 is SEHNR and CDR2 FQNEAQ (reference sequence). V was shortened by 5 bases and J by 7 bases, with 12 bases between the two germline ends. CDR3 size: 13 residues. The CDR3 nucleotides read TGTGCCAGCAGCAGGACTAGGGGGAATGAGCAGTTCTTC. It specifies CASSRTRGNEQFF.

This chain connects TRBV7-2 to TRBJ2-5; D may be TRBD2 (6 bases). V was trimmed by 5 bases and J by 4 bases, leaving 17 bases between them. The CDR3 sequence is 15 residues long. Germline V CDR1 and CDR2: SGHTA, FQGNSA. The CDR3 here is CASSPPGLQGETQYF. The CDR3 region has the DNA TGTGCCAGCAGCCCCCCGGGACTTCAAGGAGAGACCCAGTACTTC.

Here the CDR3 reads CASTRTEGNTIYF. In nucleotides, the CDR3 is TGTGCCAGCACTAGGACAGAAGGAAACACCATATATTTT. The V gene is TRBV6-1, the J gene TRBJ1-3; possible D gene TRBD1, 6 bases. Germline CDR1 reads MNHNS; CDR2 reads SASEGT. The CDR3 is made up of 13 amino acids. The V end lost 7 bases, the J end lost 4 bases, and 11 bases lay between the germline ends.

Only a few counts were recorded for this clone. The chain uses TRBV4-1 and TRBJ1-5; D not resolved. The CDR3 runs 15 residues. CDR1 is MGHRA and CDR2 is YSYEKL in the germline V gene. The V and J ends lost 0 bases and 7 bases respectively, with 13 bases between them. In DNA form, the CDR3 reads TGCGCCAGCAGCCAAGATCTAAGGGTAGGACAGCCCCAGCATTTT. Protein sequence: CASSQDLRVGQPQHF.

By sample share, this clone is medium-sized. The chain links TRBV10-3 to TRBJ1-2; D call uncertain. V was trimmed by 0 bases and J by 3 bases, leaving 11 bases between them. Per germline, CDR1 ENHRY and CDR2 SYGVKD. This CDR3 spans 15 amino acids. As DNA, the CDR3 is TGTGCCATCAGTGAGTCGATCCCAGATTACTATGGCTACACCTTC. It codes for CAISESIPDYYGYTF.

This clone was seen a few times. The chain has TRBV14 and TRBJ1-5; a possible D gene is TRBD1 (6 bases). This CDR3 has 13 amino acids. The V gene lost 3 bases and the J gene lost 4 bases, with 7 bases spanning the gap. The germline V gene has CDR1 SGHDN and CDR2 FVKESK. This CDR3 is CASSHTGNQPQHF. CDR3 DNA: TGTGCCAGCAGCCACACAGGGAATCAGCCCCAGCATTTT.

This clone was counted between two and nine times. This chain uses TRBV7-2 with TRBJ1-1; tentatively, D is TRBD1 (5 bases). The CDR3 has 16 residues. V gave up 5 bases and J gave up 6 bases, with 22 bases separating them. CDR1 and CDR2 from the germline V gene are SGHTA and FQGNSA. CDR3 in amino acids: CASSPGRARAMPEAFF. The CDR3 DNA reads TGTGCCAGCAGCCCAGGTCGGGCCAGGGCGATGCCTGAAGCTTTCTTT.

The chain joins TRBV5-4 to TRBJ2-1; TRBD1 aligns across 8 bases. J was trimmed by 7 bases and V by 7 bases; bases with no gene match: 13. CDR3 length equals 15 residues. Germline CDR1 SGHNT, CDR2 YYREEE (reference sequence). This CDR3 is CASVSQGADGNEQFF. The CDR3 DNA reads TGTGCCAGCGTCTCGCAGGGGGCTGATGGGAATGAGCAGTTCTTC. The full variable domain, completed using reference TRBV5-4 and TRBJ2-1, is ETGVTQSPTHLIKTRGQQVTLRCSSQSGHNTVSWYQQALGQGPQFIFQYYREEENGRGNFPPRFSGLQFPNYSSELNVNALELDDSALYLCASVSQGADGNEQFFGPGTRLTVL.

The table lists this clone with a count of one. The rearrangement joins TRBV25-1 to TRBJ2-3; D perhaps matches TRBD2 (6 bases). The CDR3 totals 15 residues. Germline assignment: CDR1 MGHDK and CDR2 SYGVNS. Trimming pared 2 bases from V and 11 bases from J, leaving 20 bases between. DNA for the CDR3: TGTGCCAGCAGTGAAGGGAAAAGAAATCGGGAGTTGCAGTATTTT. This gives the protein CASSEGKRNRELQYF.

The chain links TRBV4-1 to TRBJ2-1; D is uncertain. The CDR3 extends over 10 amino acids. The germline V and J ends were trimmed by 8 bases and 7 bases, with 6 bases remaining between them. Germline CDR1 MGHRA, CDR2 YSYEKL. CDR3 region: CASPRNEQFF. The CDR3 DNA reads as TGCGCCAGCCCCCGGAATGAGCAGTTCTTC.

The gene calls are TRBV5-1 and TRBJ1-5, with D possibly being TRBD1 (5 bases). V dropped 1 base and J dropped 6 bases, with 14 bases sitting between them. The CDR3 has 15 amino acids. The germline V gene encodes CDR1 SGHRS and CDR2 YFSETQ. The CDR3 region is CASSLKAGLAQPQHF. The CDR3 DNA is TGCGCCAGCAGCTTGAAGGCAGGGCTCGCTCAGCCCCAGCATTTT.

V usage is TRBV7-2 and J usage is TRBJ1-1, with D hard to call. Germline CDR1 is SGHTA and CDR2 is FQGNSA. This CDR3 spans 12 amino acids. Trimming shortened V by 3 bases and J by 5 bases, and 7 bases separated the two germline ends. The chain's CDR3 is CASSFSETEAFF. The CDR3 nucleotides read TGTGCCAGCAGCTTTAGTGAGACTGAAGCTTTCTTT.

The J gene is TRBJ1-1, the V gene TRBV6-6; TRBD1 matches 11 bases. CDR1 and CDR2 from the germline V gene are MNHNY and SVGAGI (reference sequence). The CDR3 contains 15 residues. J gave up 3 bases and V 0 bases, and 0 bases lay outside the gene matches. The CDR3 DNA sequence: TGTGCCAGCAGTTACTCGGACAGGGGGCACACTGAAGCTTTCTTT. Its protein is CASSYSDRGHTEAFF.